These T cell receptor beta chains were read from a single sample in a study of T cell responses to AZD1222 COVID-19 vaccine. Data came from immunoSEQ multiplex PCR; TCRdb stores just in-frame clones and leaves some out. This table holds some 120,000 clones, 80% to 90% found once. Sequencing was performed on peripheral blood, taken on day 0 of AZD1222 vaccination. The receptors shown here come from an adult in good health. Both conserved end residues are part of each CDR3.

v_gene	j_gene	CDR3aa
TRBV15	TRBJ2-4	CATSRDRSGGFGNIQYF
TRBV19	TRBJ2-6	CATRDRRSGANVLTF
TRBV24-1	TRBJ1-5	CATREAGAEQPQHF
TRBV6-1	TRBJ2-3	CASSEAQTDTQYF
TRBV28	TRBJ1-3	CASSSGPGNTIYF
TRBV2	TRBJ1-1	CASSSPTGQGTEAFF
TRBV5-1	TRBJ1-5	CASSLTGTGKNQPQHF
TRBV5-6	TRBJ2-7	CASSHPGQGMHEQYF
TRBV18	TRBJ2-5	CASSHTGYQETQYF
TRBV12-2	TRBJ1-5	CASRLGQVRPGNQPQHF
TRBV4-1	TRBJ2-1	CASSQFGVKSEQFF
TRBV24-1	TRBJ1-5	CATSDPGTGDNQPQHF
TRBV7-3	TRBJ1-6	CASSSATDSPLHF
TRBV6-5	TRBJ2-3	CASSRTSGPGDTQYF
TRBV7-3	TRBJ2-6	CASSLAGLAGANVLTF
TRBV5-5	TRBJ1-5	CASSLSRDRDNQPQHF
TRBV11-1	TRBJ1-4	CASSRGDTATNEKLFF
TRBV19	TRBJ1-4	CASTYRTLTNEKLFF
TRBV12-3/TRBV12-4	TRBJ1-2	CASSLGRMDGYTF
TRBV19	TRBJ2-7	CASSTGNYEQYF
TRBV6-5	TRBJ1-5	CASGVRGRLHF
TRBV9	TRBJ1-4	CASSPSGTLLANEKLFF
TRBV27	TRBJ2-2	CASSQTSGTNTGELFF
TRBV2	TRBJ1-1	CASTRQGINTEAFF
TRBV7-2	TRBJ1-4	CASSLWGLNEKLFF
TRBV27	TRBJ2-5	CASSRTSAKTQYF
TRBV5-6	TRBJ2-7	CASDKQGYEQYF
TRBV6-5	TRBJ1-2	CASSPNDRVNYGYTF
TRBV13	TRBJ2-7	CASAEGLKLQGRGEQYF
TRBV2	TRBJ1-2	CASKASYGYTF
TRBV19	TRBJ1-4	CASSTRVGTNEKLFF
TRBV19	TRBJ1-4	CASRSIGQGNEKLFF
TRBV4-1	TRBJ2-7	CASSQAGQSSYEQYF
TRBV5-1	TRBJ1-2	CASSLDTYGYTF
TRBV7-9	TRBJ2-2	CASSITRGRFTGELFF
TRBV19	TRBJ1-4	CASKLVGTNNEKLFF
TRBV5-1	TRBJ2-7	CASSLSGDANEQYF
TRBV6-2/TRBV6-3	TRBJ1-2	CASSTTDLTWGYGYTF
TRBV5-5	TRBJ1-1	CASSFKEDTEAFF
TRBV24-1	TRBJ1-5	CATNQGGSNQPQHF
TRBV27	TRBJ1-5	CASRLWTGMGSNQPQHF
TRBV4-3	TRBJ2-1	CASSLAGNNEQFF
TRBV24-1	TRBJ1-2	CATSGRGDRYGYTF
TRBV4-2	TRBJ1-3	CASRGDLSGNTIYF
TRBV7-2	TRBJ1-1	CASSLGVYQNTEAFF
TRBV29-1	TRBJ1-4	CSVGDTNNEKLFF
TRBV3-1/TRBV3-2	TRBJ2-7	CASSPGTGAHEQYF
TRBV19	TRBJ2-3	CASIKQGSEDTQYF
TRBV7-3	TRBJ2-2	CASSNQGLAKAGELFF
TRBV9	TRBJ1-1	CASSVVEGGEEAFF
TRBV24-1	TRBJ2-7	CATSDLTSGGLYEQYF
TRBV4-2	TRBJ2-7	CASSQGLAGPYEQYF
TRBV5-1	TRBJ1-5	CASSFGTGDNQPQHF
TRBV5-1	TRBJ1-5	CASSLAGSYSNQPQHF
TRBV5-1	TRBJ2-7	CASSLFSGEDGEQYF
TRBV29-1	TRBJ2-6	CSVDPGGANVLTF
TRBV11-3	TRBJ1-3	CASSSHRGKTGNTIYF
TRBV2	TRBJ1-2	CAKQGGAGSIYGYTF
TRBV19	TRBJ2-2	CATAGQGNIGELFF
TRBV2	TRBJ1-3	CASRENRADTIYF